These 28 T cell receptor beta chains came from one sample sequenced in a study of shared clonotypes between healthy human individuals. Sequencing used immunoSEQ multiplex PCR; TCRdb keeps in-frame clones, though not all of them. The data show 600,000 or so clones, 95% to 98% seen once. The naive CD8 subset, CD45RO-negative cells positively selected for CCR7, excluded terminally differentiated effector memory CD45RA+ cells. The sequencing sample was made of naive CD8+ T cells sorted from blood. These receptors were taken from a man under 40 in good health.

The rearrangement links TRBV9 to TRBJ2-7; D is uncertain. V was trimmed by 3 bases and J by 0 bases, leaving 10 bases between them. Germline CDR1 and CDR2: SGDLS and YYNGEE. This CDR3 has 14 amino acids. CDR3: CASSETSGSYEQYF. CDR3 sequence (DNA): TGTGCCAGCAGCGAGACGTCGGGCTCCTACGAGCAGTACTTC.

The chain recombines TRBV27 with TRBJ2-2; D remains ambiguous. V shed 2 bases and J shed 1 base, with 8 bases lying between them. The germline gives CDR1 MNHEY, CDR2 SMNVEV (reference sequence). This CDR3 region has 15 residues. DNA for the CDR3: TGTGCCAGCAGTTTACCGGAAGTGAACACCGGGGAGCTGTTTTTT. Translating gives CASSLPEVNTGELFF.

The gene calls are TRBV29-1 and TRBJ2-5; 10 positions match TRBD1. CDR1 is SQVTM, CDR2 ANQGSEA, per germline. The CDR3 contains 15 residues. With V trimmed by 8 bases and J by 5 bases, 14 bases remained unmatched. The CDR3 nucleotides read TGCAGCATCGGAACCGGGACAGGGGTTGCGGAGACCCAGTACTTC. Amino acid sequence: CSIGTGTGVAETQYF. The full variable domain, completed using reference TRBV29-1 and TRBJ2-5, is SAVISQKPSRDICQRGTSLTIQCQVDSQVTMMFWYRQQPGQSLTLIATANQGSEATYESGFVIDKFPISRPNLTFSTLTVSNMSPEDSSIYLCSIGTGTGVAETQYFGPGTRLLVL.

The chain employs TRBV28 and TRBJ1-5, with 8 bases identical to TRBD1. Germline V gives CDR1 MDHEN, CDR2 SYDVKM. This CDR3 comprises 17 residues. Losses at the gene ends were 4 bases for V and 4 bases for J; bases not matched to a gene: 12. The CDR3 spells CASSSGTGSGSNQPQHF. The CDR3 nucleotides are TGTGCCAGCAGTTCTGGGACAGGCTCGGGGAGTAATCAGCCCCAGCATTTT.

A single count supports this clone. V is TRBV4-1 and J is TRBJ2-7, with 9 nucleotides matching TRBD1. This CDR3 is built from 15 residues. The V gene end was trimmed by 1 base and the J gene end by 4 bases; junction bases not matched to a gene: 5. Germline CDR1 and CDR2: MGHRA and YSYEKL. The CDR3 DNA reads TGCGCCAGCAGCCAAGTGGACAGGGGAGCATACGAGCAGTACTTC. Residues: CASSQVDRGAYEQYF.

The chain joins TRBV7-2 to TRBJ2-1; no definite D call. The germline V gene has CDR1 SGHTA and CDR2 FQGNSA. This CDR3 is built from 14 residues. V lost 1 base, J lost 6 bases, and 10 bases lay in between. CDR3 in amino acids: CASSLGLSPNEQFF. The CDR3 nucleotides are TGTGCCAGCAGCTTAGGACTGTCTCCCAATGAGCAGTTCTTC.

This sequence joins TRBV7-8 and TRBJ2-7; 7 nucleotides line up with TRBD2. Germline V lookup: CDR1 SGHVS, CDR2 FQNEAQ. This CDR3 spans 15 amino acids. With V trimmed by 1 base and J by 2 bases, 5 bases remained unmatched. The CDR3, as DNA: TGTGCCAGCAGCTTAGTCCCGGGAGGAACCTACGAGCAGTACTTC. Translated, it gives CASSLVPGGTYEQYF.

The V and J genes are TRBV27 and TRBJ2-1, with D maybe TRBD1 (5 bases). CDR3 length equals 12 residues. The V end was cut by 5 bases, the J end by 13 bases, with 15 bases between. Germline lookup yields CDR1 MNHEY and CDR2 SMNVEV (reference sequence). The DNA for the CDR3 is TGTGCCAGCAGTGCCCAGGGTTTGCAACAGTTCTTC. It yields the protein CASSAQGLQQFF.

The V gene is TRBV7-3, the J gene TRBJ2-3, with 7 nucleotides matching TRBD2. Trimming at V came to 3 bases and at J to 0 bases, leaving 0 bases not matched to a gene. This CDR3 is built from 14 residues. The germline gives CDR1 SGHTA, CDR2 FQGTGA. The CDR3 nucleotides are TGTGCCAGCAGCTTTAGCGGGAGCACAGATACGCAGTATTTT. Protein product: CASSFSGSTDTQYF.

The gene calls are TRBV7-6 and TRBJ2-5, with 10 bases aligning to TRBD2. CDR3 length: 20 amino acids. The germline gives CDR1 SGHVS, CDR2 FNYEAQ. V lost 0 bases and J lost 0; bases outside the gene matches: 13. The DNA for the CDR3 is TGTGCCAGCAGCTTAGCAGGGAGAACCGCCGGGACTAGCGACCAAGAGACCCAGTACTTC. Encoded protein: CASSLAGRTAGTSDQETQYF.

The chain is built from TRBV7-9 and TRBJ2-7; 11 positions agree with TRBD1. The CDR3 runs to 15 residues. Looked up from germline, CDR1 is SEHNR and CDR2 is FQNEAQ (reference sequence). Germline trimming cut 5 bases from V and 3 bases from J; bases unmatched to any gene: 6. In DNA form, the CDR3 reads TGTGCCAGCAGCACCGAGGACAGGGGGCGCTACGAGCAGTACTTC. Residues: CASSTEDRGRYEQYF.

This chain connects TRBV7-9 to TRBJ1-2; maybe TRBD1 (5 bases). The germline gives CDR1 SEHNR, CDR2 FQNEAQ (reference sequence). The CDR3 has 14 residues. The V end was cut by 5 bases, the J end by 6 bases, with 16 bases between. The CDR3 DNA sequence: TGTGCCAGCAGCCGCCCGGGGCAGGAGGATGGCTACACCTTC. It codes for CASSRPGQEDGYTF. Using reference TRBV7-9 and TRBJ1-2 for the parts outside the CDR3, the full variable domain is DTGVSQNPRHKITKRGQNVTFRCDPISEHNRLYWYRQTLGQGPEFLTYFQNEAQLEKSRLLSDRFSAERPKGSFSTLEIQRTEQGDSAMYLCASSRPGQEDGYTFGSGTRLTVV.

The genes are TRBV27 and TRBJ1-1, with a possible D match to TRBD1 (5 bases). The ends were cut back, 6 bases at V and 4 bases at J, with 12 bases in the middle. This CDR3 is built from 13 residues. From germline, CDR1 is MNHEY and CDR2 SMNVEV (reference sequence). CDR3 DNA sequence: TGTGCCAGCAGATGGGGGACGGGCACTGAAGCTTTCTTT. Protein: CASRWGTGTEAFF.

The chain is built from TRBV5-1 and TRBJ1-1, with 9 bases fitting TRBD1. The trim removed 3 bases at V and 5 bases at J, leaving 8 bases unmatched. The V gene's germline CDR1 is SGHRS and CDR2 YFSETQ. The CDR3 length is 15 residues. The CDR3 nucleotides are TGCGCCAGCAGCTCCTACACAGGGGGCTTTACTGAAGCTTTCTTT. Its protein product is CASSSYTGGFTEAFF. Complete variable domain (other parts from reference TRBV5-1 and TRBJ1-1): KAGVTQTPRYLIKTRGQQVTLSCSPISGHRSVSWYQQTPGQGLQFLFEYFSETQRNKGNFPGRFSGRQFSNSRSEMNVSTLELGDSALYLCASSSYTGGFTEAFFGQGTRLTVV.

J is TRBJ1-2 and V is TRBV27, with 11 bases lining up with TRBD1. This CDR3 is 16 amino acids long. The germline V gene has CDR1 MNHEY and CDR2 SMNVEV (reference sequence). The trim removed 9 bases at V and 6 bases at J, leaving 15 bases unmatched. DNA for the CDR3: TGTGCCAGAACCCTTCGGGACAGGGGGGGATACCATGGCTACACCTTC. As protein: CARTLRDRGGYHGYTF.

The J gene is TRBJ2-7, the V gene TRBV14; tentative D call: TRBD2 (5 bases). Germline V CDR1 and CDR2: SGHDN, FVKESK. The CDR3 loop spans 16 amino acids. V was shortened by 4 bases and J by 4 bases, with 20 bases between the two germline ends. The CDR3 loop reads CASSPSLASRTYEQYF. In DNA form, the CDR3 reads TGTGCCAGCAGCCCCTCCCTAGCCTCTAGGACGTACGAGCAGTACTTC. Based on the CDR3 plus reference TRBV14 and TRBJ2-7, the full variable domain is EAGVTQFPSHSVIEKGQTVTLRCDPISGHDNLYWYRRVMGKEIKFLLHFVKESKQDESGMPNNRFLAERTGGTYSTLKVQPAELEDSGVYFCASSPSLASRTYEQYFGPGTRLTVT.

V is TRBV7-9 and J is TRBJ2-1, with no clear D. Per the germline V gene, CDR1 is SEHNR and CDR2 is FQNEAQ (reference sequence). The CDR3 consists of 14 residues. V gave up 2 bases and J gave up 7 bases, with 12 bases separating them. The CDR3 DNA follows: TGTGCCAGCAGCTTACGGTGGGGTGAGAATGAGCAGTTCTTC. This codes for CASSLRWGENEQFF.

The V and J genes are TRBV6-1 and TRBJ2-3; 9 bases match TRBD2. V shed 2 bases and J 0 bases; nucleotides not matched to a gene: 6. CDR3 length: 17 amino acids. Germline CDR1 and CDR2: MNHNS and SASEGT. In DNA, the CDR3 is TGTGCCAGCAGTGAATGGGCGGGAGGGACTAGCACAGATACGCAGTATTTT. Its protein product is CASSEWAGGTSTDTQYF.

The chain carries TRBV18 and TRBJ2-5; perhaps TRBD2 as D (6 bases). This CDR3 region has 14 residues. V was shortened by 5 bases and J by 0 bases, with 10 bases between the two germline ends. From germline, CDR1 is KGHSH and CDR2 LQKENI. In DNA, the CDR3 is TGTGCCAGCTCATCCCGGGACTACCAAGAGACCCAGTACTTC. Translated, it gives CASSSRDYQETQYF.

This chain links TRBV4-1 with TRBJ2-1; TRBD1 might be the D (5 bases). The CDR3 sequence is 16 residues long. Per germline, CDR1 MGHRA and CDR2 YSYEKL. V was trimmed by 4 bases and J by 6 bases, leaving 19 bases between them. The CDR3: CASSRSEGASTNEQFF. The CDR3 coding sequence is TGCGCCAGCAGCCGGTCCGAAGGGGCTAGTACCAATGAGCAGTTCTTC.

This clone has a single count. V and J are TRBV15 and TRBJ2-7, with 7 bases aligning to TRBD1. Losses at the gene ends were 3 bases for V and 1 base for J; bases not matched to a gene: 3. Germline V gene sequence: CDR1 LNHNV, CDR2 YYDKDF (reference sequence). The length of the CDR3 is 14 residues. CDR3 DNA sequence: TGTGCCACCAGCAGCCGACAGGGTTCCTACGAGCAGTACTTC. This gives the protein CATSSRQGSYEQYF.

The CDR3 sequence is CASSQDPGSDEQYF. CDR3 bases: TGTGCCAGCAGCCAAGACCCCGGGAGCGACGAGCAGTACTTC. V gene TRBV7-6 combines with J gene TRBJ2-7, with TRBD2 as a possible D gene (6 bases). The CDR3 is made up of 14 amino acids. Trimming removed 5 bases at V and 5 bases at J, with 16 bases between. CDR1 is SGHVS and CDR2 is FNYEAQ in the germline V gene. The variable domain in full, with the rest retrieved from reference TRBV7-6 and TRBJ2-7, is GAGVSQSPRYKVTKRGQDVALRCDPISGHVSLYWYRQALGQGPEFLTYFNYEAQQDKSGLPNDRFSAERPEGSISTLTIQRTEQRDSAMYRCASSQDPGSDEQYFGPGTRLTVT.

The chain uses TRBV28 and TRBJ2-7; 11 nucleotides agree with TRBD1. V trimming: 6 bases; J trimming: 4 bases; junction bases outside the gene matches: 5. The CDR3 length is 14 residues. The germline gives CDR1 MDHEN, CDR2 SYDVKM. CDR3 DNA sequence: TGTGCCAGCAGGAAAGGACAGGGGGCGTACGAGCAGTACTTC. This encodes CASRKGQGAYEQYF.

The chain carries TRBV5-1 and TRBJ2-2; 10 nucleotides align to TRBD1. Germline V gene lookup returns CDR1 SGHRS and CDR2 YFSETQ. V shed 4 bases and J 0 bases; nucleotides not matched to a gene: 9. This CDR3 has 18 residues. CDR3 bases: TGCGCCAGCAGCACGGGGGACAGGGGAATCGCGAACACCGGGGAGCTGTTTTTT. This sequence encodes CASSTGDRGIANTGELFF.

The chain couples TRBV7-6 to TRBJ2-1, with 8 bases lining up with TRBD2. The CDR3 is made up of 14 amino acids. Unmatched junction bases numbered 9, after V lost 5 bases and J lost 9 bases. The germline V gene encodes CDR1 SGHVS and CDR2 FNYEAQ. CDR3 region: CASSPPPGGLEQFF. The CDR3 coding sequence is TGTGCCAGCAGCCCCCCCCCGGGAGGGCTTGAGCAGTTCTTC.

The CDR3 DNA sequence: TGTGCCAGCAGTTTTAGTGTGCCCCCCATTGAGCAGTTCTTC. Translation: CASSFSVPPIEQFF. This chain uses TRBV27 with TRBJ2-1, with no clear D. Looked up from germline, CDR1 is MNHEY and CDR2 is SMNVEV (reference sequence). Between the trimmed V and J ends, which lost 3 bases and 9 bases, there was a span of 15 bases. The CDR3 contains 14 residues.

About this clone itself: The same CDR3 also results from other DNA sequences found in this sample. CDR3 nucleotides: TGTGCCAGCAGTTACTCGACAGGGAACACTGAAGCTTTCTTT. Its protein is CASSYSTGNTEAFF. V is TRBV6-5 and J is TRBJ1-1, with a weak D call TRBD1 (6 bases). CDR3 length: 14 amino acids. V lost 0 bases and J 1 base, leaving 6 bases between the germline ends. Germline CDR1 reads MNHEY; CDR2 reads SVGAGI.

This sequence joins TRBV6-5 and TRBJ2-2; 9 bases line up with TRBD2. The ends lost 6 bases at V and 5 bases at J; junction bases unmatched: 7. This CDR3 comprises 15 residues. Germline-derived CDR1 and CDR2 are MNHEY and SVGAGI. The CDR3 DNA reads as TGTGCCAGCAGACCCAGCGGGAGGTTTACCGGGGAGCTGTTTTTT. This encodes CASRPSGRFTGELFF.